This TCR beta chain was captured in a study of blood T cell repertoires in COVID-19 (dated by TCRdb to 2020 to 2022). For the wider study: The collaborator samples originated in the United States, Italy and Spain and spanned the acute and convalescent phases of COVID-19. Where available, HLA class I and class II types were taken from metadata supplied by the sample provider and were not determined by assay-based typing. The samples were drawn from two sources: the first 160 participants of the ongoing ImmuneRACE study, and 1,254 subjects contributed by 6 global collaborators. The material from the prospective study consisted of cDNA or gDNA derived from T cells, B-cell-depleted T cells, or PBMCs. Nearly every sample came with metadata listing a de-identified subject ID, COVID-19 status, age in years and sex. The repertoires were made available in a free public database intended to serve as a resource for research on the immune response to SARS-CoV-2. Subjects who had been exposed to COVID-19, were actively infected with it, or had recovered from it provided the deeply sampled blood TCRbeta repertoires that made up the dataset.

TCRbeta CDR3 regions were amplified from genomic DNA by means of the immunoSEQ Assay, a bias-controlled multiplex PCR. Turning to the authors' computational methods: The number of nucleated cells in each sample was estimated by amplification of reference gene primers within the assay. To quantify the absolute abundance of each unique TCRbeta CDR3 rearrangement, sequence reads were collapsed and filtered. For each sample, productive Simpson clonality was calculated by taking the square root of Simpson's diversity index across productive rearrangements. The table comes from immuneACCESS by way of TCRdb, which keeps in-frame sequences with V and J called. Part of the clones is missing from these tables; in studies checked, under half for an unresolved V gene and the rest for unknown reasons. V and J calls and clone size come straight from that table; D and trimming were deduced from the DNA. The sample table records some 31,000 clones; around 90% of these occur just once. The ten most abundant clones make up 9.5% to 15% of the sample.

The collaborating institutions used their own protocols to collect whole blood in K2EDTA tubes. For TCRbeta analysis, collaborators shipped samples as frozen whole blood, isolated PBMCs, or DNA extracted from either of those sample types. V has 6 bases trimmed and J has 4 bases trimmed; junction bases matching no gene number 9. CDR1 and CDR2 are read off the germline V gene as MNHEY and SVGAGI. The cysteine opens and the phenylalanine closes a CDR3 of 15 amino acids. CDR3 DNA is the only sequence kept; it has 45 bases, read in frame from the first base. Beyond this particular receptor, the publication reports: Clinical and demographic metadata were provided uncurated, with the amount varying by source and participant.

Concerning this clone itself: Its antigen has not been determined. Qualities for individual bases were not recorded, and no much larger clone is one base off.

The sequence is built from TRBV6-5 and TRBJ2-1; 7 bases in the junction line up with TRBD2. The clonotype was recovered from a human donor in a cohort sampled during active COVID-19. The donor label of this sample is uncertain. Sequencing was performed on peripheral blood. Here is the DNA: TGTGCCAGCAGCCCAACGCGGGGGAGATACAATGAGCAGTTCTTC. It codes for CASSPTRGRYNEQFF.